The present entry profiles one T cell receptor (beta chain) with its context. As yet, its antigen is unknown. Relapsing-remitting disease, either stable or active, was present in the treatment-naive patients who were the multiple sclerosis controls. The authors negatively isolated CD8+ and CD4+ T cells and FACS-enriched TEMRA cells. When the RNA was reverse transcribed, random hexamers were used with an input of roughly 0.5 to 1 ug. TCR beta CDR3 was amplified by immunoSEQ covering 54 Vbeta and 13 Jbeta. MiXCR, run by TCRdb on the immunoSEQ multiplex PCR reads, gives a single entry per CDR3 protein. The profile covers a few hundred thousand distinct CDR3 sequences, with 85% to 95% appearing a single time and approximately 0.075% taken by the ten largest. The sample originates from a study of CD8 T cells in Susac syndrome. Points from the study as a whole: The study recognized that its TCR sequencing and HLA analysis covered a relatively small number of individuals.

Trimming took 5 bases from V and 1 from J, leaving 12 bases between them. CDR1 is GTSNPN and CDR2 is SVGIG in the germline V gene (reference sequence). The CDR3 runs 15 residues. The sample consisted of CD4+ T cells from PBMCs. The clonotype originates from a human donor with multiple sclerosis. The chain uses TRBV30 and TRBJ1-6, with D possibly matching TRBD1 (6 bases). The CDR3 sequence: CAWAVRGSYNSPLHF. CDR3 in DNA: TGTGCCTGGGCCGTCAGGGGATCCTATAATTCACCCCTCCACTTT.